This T cell receptor (beta chain) was recovered during a study of T cell responses to AZD1222 COVID-19 vaccine. Here immunoSEQ multiplex PCR was the method, and the copy in TCRdb shows in-frame clones only, minus some. Here the sample spans over 100,000 clones, around 90% being singletons. The source material was peripheral blood, sampled on day 0 of AZD1222 vaccination. The source of this sequence is an adult in good health.

DNA of the CDR3: TGTGCCAGCAGCTCCGGGCCTATCTCCTATAATTCACCCCTCCACTTT. It yields the protein CASSSGPISYNSPLHF. This rearrangement joins TRBV7-9 to TRBJ1-6; D gene unclear. Germline CDR1 reads SEHNR; CDR2 reads FQNEAQ (reference sequence). CDR3 length: 16 amino acids. Trimming pared 4 bases from V and 0 bases from J, leaving 10 bases between.